Reported below is one T cell receptor beta chain. Its antigen is as yet unknown. The sample is drawn from a study of shared clonotypes between healthy human individuals. General study findings and limits: Sorted-subset samples were not fully sequenced, rarefaction indicated.

V shed 2 bases and J shed 1 base, with 10 bases lying between them. The CDR3 contains 15 residues. CDR1 is MNHEY and CDR2 is SMNVEV in the germline V gene (reference sequence). In replicate PCRs of sorted subsets, roughly 190 ng DNA, approximately 28,000 T cell genomes, was used. Some clones are missing from TCRdb's copy, which holds only in-frame ones; the method was immunoSEQ multiplex PCR. This sample has approximately 720,000 clones, with about two thirds found just once. Material for sequencing was memory CD4+ T cells sorted from blood. Subset in this sample: CD45RA-negative fraction. V is TRBV27 and J is TRBJ2-3; tentatively, D is TRBD2 (5 bases). The source is a woman in her twenties or thirties in good health. CDR3 in DNA: TGTGCCAGCAGTTTACCCGGAGGTGGCACAGATACGCAGTATTTT. It yields the protein CASSLPGGGTDTQYF.